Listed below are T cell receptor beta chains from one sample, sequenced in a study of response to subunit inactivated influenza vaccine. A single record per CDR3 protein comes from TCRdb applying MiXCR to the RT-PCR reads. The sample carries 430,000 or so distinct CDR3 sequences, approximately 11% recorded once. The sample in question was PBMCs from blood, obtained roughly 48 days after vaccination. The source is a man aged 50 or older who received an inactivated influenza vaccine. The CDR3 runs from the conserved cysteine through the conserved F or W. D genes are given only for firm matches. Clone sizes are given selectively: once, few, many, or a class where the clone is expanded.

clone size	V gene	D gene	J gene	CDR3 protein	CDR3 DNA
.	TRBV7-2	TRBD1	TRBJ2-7	CASSPVAGGRYEQYF	TGTGCCAGCAGCCCAGTGGCAGGGGGCCGGTACGAGCAGTACTTC
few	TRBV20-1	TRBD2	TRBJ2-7	CSARGGGGSYEQYF	TGCAGTGCTAGAGGGGGCGGGGGCTCCTACGAGCAGTACTTC
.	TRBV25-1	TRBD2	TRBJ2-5	CASSEWSGGLLETQYF	TGTGCCAGCAGTGAATGGTCGGGAGGGCTACTAGAGACCCAGTACTTC
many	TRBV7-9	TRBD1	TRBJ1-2	CASSLTSGQGSGYTF	TGTGCCAGCAGCTTAACTTCGGGACAGGGGTCTGGCTACACCTTC
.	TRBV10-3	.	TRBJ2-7	CAISESPGAAYEQYF	TGTGCCATCAGTGAGTCTCCCGGCGCGGCCTACGAGCAGTACTTC
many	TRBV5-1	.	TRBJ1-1	CASSSTGNTEAFF	TGCGCCAGCAGCTCGACAGGGAACACTGAAGCTTTCTTT
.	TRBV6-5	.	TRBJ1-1	CASSYSLGHGGYTEAFF	TGTGCCAGCAGTTACTCGTTGGGGCACGGGGGATACACTGAAGCTTTCTTT
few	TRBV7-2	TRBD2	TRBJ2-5	CASRPGGGPQETQYF	TGTGCCAGCAGGCCCGGGGGGGGGCCCCAAGAGACCCAGTACTTC
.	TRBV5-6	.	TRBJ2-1	CASSLVIELNEQFF	TGTGCCAGCAGCTTGGTTATAGAGCTGAATGAGCAGTTCTTC
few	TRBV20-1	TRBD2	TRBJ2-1	CSARLTSGGLEQFF	TGCAGTGCTAGATTAACTAGCGGCGGACTTGAGCAGTTCTTC
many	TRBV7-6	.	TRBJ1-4	CASSLTQGLGEKLFF	TGTGCCAGCAGCTTAACCCAGGGGCTGGGGGAAAAACTGTTTTTT
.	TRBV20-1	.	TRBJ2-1	CSASGKSRNEQFF	TGCAGTGCTAGCGGGAAATCGCGGAATGAGCAGTTCTTC
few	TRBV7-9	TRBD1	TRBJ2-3	CASSPLEGGLADTQYF	TGTGCCAGCAGCCCCCTGGAAGGGGGCCTAGCAGATACGCAGTATTTT
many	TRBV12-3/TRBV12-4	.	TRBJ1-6	CASSSHNSPLHF	TGTGCCAGCAGTTCCCATAATTCACCCCTCCACTTT
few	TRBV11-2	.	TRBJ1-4	CASSLESGEKLFF	TGTGCCAGCAGCTTAGAGTCGGGAGAAAAACTGTTTTTT
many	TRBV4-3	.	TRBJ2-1	CASSHALGDEQFF	TGCGCCAGCAGCCATGCCCTTGGGGATGAGCAGTTCTTC
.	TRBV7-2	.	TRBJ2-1	CASSFLGTDNEQFF	TGTGCCAGCAGCTTCCTCGGCACCGACAATGAGCAGTTCTTC
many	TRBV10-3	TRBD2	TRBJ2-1	CAISEWTSGIPYNEQFF	TGTGCCATCAGTGAGTGGACTAGCGGGATTCCCTACAATGAGCAGTTCTTC
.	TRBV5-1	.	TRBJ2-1	CASSPRQISLNEQFF	TGCGCCAGCAGCCCCCGACAGATTAGTCTGAATGAGCAGTTCTTC
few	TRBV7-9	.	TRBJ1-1	CASSLSRETTEAFF	TGTGCCAGCAGCTTATCCAGGGAGACGACTGAAGCTTTCTTT
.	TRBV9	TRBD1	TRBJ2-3	CASSAVQGYTDTQYF	TGTGCCAGCAGCGCTGTACAGGGGTACACAGATACGCAGTATTTT
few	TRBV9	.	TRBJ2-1	CASSVAPGNNEQFF	TGTGCCAGCAGCGTAGCTCCAGGGAATAATGAGCAGTTCTTC
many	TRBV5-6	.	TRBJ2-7	CASNSAYEQYF	TGTGCCAGCAACTCCGCCTACGAGCAGTACTTC
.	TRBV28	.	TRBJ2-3	CASSFFGSGGDTQYF	TGTGCCAGCAGTTTTTTCGGGAGCGGAGGAGATACGCAGTATTTT
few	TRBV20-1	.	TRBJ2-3	CSARTSRGSTDTQYF	TGCAGTGCCAGGACTTCTCGGGGGAGCACAGATACGCAGTATTTT
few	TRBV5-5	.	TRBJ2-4	CASSSISVLAKNIQYF	TGTGCCAGCAGCAGCATTAGCGTGTTAGCCAAAAACATTCAGTACTTC
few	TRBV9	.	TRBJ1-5	CASSVGSGDNQPQHF	TGTGCCAGCAGCGTAGGATCGGGTGACAATCAGCCCCAGCATTTT
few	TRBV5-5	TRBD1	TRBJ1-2	CASSHRTGHGYTF	TGTGCCAGCAGCCACAGGACAGGGCATGGCTACACCTTC
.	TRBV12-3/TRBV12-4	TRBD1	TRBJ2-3	CASSPGTGNYF	TGTGCCAGCAGCCCCGGGACAGGGAACTATTTT
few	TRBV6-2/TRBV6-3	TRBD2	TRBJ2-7	CASSSHLAGKNEQYF	TGTGCCAGCAGCTCCCATCTAGCGGGGAAAAACGAGCAGTACTTC
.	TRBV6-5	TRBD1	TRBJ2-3	CASSTNRGREYF	TGTGCCAGCAGTACTAACAGGGGGCGCGAGTATTTT
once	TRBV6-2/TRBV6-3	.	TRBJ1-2	CASSQQSNYGYTF	TGTGCCAGCAGCCAACAGAGCAACTATGGCTACACCTTC
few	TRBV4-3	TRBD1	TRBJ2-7	CASSHRAGQGASLEQYF	TGCGCCAGCAGCCACCGGGCGGGACAGGGGGCGAGTCTCGAGCAGTACTTC
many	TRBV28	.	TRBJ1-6	CASSLHNRIFNSPLHF	TGTGCCAGCAGTTTACATAATCGGATCTTCAATTCACCCCTCCACTTT
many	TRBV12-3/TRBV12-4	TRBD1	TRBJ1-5	CASSPMDRGSNQPQHF	TGTGCCAGCAGTCCGATGGACAGGGGAAGCAATCAGCCCCAGCATTTT
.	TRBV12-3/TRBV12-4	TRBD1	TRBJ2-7	CASSVTGGGHEQYF	TGTGCCAGCAGTGTGACAGGGGGGGGCCACGAGCAGTACTTC
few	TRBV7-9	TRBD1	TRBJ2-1	CASSTPGQGRFNEQFF	TGTGCCAGCAGCACTCCCGGACAGGGAAGGTTCAATGAGCAGTTCTTC
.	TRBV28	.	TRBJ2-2	CASNARPGRSTGELFF	TGTGCCAGCAATGCCCGACCGGGACGGAGCACCGGGGAGCTGTTTTTT
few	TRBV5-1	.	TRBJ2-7	CASSEDLFGYEQYF	TGCGCCAGCAGCGAGGATCTTTTTGGGTACGAGCAGTACTTC
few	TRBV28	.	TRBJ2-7	CASSQTGFYEQYF	TGTGCCAGCAGTCAAACAGGGTTCTACGAGCAGTACTTC
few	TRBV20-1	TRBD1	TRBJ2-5	CSARGQNNQETQYF	TGCAGTGCTCGGGGACAGAATAATCAAGAGACCCAGTACTTC
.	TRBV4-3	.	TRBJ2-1	CASSQDLGDEQFF	TGCGCCAGCAGCCAAGATCTAGGGGATGAGCAGTTCTTC
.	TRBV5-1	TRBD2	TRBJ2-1	CASSYLAGAYNEQFF	TGCGCCAGCAGCTATCTAGCGGGGGCTTACAATGAGCAGTTCTTC
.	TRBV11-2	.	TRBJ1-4	CASSFGAVYATNEKLFF	TGTGCCAGCAGCTTCGGGGCAGTCTATGCAACTAATGAAAAACTGTTTTTT
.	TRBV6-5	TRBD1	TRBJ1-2	CASSNRDRGPYGYTF	TGTGCCAGCAGTAACCGGGACAGGGGACCCTATGGCTACACCTTC
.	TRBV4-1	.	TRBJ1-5	CASSERGVKPQHF	TGCGCCAGCAGCGAAAGGGGGGTGAAGCCCCAGCATTTT
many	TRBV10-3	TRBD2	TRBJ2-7	CAISESLAGPKSYEQYF	TGTGCCATCAGTGAGTCTCTAGCGGGACCGAAGTCCTACGAGCAGTACTTC
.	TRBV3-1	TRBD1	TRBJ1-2	CASSHTGQGAGYTF	TGTGCCAGCAGCCATACGGGACAGGGAGCCGGCTACACCTTC
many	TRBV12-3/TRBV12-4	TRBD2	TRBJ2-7	CASSPTLAEFYEQYF	TGTGCCAGCAGTCCTACTCTAGCGGAGTTTTACGAGCAGTACTTC
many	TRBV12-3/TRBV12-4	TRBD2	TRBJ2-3	CASSSTSGRVDTQYF	TGTGCCAGCAGTTCAACTAGCGGGAGGGTTGATACGCAGTATTTT
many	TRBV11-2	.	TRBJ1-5	CASSLRGRGEIYNQPQHF	TGTGCCAGCAGCTTACGGGGGCGGGGGGAGATCTACAATCAGCCCCAGCATTTT
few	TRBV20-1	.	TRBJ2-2	CSALTPRGPDVGELFF	TGCAGTGCTCTTACACCCCGGGGACCAGACGTCGGGGAGCTGTTTTTT
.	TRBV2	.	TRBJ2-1	CASSGGVYNEQFF	TGTGCCAGCAGTGGGGGGGTCTACAATGAGCAGTTCTTC
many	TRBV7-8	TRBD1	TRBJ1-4	CASSPEQGFHEKLFF	TGTGCCAGCAGCCCCGAACAGGGGTTCCATGAAAAACTGTTTTTT
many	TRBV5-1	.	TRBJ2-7	CASSSQGSYEQYF	TGTGCCAGCAGTTCGCAGGGAAGCTACGAGCAGTACTTC
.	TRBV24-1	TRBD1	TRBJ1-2	CATSDLDRDSYGYTF	TGTGCCACCAGTGATTTGGACCGGGACAGCTATGGCTACACCTTC
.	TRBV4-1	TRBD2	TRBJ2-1	CASSTGLGGTYNEQFF	TGCGCCAGCAGCACAGGACTAGGTGGTACCTACAATGAGCAGTTCTTC
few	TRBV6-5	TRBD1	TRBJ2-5	CASSYTGQPWGTQYF	TGTGCCAGCAGTTACACGGGACAGCCCTGGGGGACCCAGTACTTC
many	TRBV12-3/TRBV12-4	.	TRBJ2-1	CASSWQSSYNEQFF	TGTGCCAGCAGCTGGCAGAGCTCCTACAATGAGCAGTTCTTC